The rows below give T cell receptor beta chains drawn from one sample of a study of post-analysis software for immune sequencing data. Via MiXCR, TCRdb re-called the PCR reads, giving one row per CDR3 protein. The sample lists fewer than 550,000 distinct CDR3 sequences; about a third were seen once. The sample consisted of blood. The receptors shown here come from a girl aged 2-17 years with multiple sclerosis. Each CDR3 is given with its conserved first and last residue. Fields, in order: V gene, D gene, clone size, J gene, CDR3 protein, CDR3 DNA. The D gene is left open where the match is weak. Where a row states a size, it is once, few, many or the class of an expanded clone; other rows omit it.

TRBV7-2	TRBD1	few	TRBJ1-2	CASSFNSGQGAAYTF	TGTGCCAGCAGCTTCAACTCGGGACAGGGGGCAGCCTACACCTTC
TRBV2	TRBD2	NA	TRBJ2-7	CASSEVAGLSYEQYF	TGTGCCAGCAGTGAAGTAGCGGGGCTTTCCTACGAGCAGTACTTC
TRBV3-1	NA	NA	TRBJ2-4	CASSQAGVGEAKNIQYF	TGTGCCAGCAGCCAAGCGGGGGTAGGGGAAGCCAAAAACATTCAGTACTTC
TRBV5-6	TRBD1	NA	TRBJ2-5	CASSGQGAKEQYF	TGTGCCAGCAGCGGACAGGGGGCGAAAGAGCAGTACTTC
TRBV10-3	NA	few	TRBJ2-1	CAISESSGGQYNEQFF	TGTGCCATCAGTGAGTCAAGCGGGGGACAGTACAATGAGCAGTTCTTC
TRBV11-2	NA	NA	TRBJ2-6	CASSPLTGANVLTF	TGTGCCAGCAGCCCTTTAACTGGGGCCAACGTCCTGACTTTC
TRBV5-1	NA	few	TRBJ2-3	CASSLKSGPARSHTQYF	TGCGCCAGCAGCCTCAAAAGCGGTCCTGCCCGATCGCATACGCAGTATTTT
TRBV5-1	NA	few	TRBJ2-6	CASSTVASGANVLTF	TGCGCCAGCAGCACCGTGGCCTCTGGGGCCAACGTCCTGACTTTC
TRBV20-1	TRBD2	NA	TRBJ2-5	CSARDSSGGQETQYF	TGCAGTGCTAGAGATAGTAGCGGGGGCCAAGAGACCCAGTACTTC
TRBV4-1	NA	NA	TRBJ2-7	CVSSQEGDTFGYEQYF	TGCGTCAGCAGCCAAGAAGGGGACACCTTCGGCTACGAGCAGTACTTC
TRBV15	NA	NA	TRBJ2-5	CAHQRFSLGKETQYF	TGTGCCCACCAGCGATTTTCTCTGGGGAAGGAGACCCAGTACTTC
TRBV20-1	TRBD2	NA	TRBJ2-5	CSANLRGGLETQYF	TGCAGTGCTAATCTGCGGGGGGGGCTCGAGACCCAGTACTTC
TRBV12-3/TRBV12-4	NA	NA	TRBJ2-6	CASSLPPAGGTQTGANVLTF	TGTGCCAGCAGTTTACCCCCGGCTGGGGGGACCCAGACTGGGGCCAACGTCCTGACTTTC
TRBV3-1	TRBD2	few	TRBJ2-5	CASSQVLTSGGAHETQYF	TGTGCCAGCAGCCAAGTGTTGACTAGCGGGGGGGCCCATGAGACCCAGTACTTC
TRBV5-1	TRBD2	NA	TRBJ2-3	CASSPEGLAGDTQYF	TGCGCCAGCAGCCCGGAGGGACTAGCGGGAGATACGCAGTATTTT
TRBV5-1	NA	NA	TRBJ2-1	CASSLAWAGSGNEQFF	TGCGCCAGCAGCTTGGCCTGGGCGGGGTCGGGGAATGAGCAGTTCTTC
TRBV7-2	NA	NA	TRBJ2-5	CASSLLGGARSSRETRYF	TGTGCCAGCAGCTTATTAGGAGGGGCCAGATCTTCTAGGGAGACCCGGTACTTC
TRBV27	TRBD1	NA	TRBJ1-1	CASSVQGVGTEAFF	TGTGCCAGCAGTGTACAGGGGGTGGGCACTGAAGCTTTCTTT
TRBV7-3	NA	NA	TRBJ2-3	CASSLSGGAAPNTQYF	TGTGCCAGCAGCTTAAGTGGGGGGGCCGCCCCAAATACGCAGTATTTT
TRBV6-4	NA	few	TRBJ1-2	CASSDSWGAVYGYTF	TGTGCCAGCAGTGACTCCTGGGGGGCTGTGTATGGCTACACCTTC
TRBV5-1	NA	NA	TRBJ2-5	CASSTDRFKGETQYF	TGCGCCAGCAGCACCGACAGATTCAAGGGAGAGACCCAGTACTTC
TRBV29-1	NA	NA	TRBJ2-2	CSVEEVSRRGTGELFF	TGCAGCGTTGAAGAGGTGTCTCGTCGGGGAACCGGGGAGCTGTTTTTT
TRBV3-1	NA	NA	TRBJ1-1	CASSLGRGGTEAFF	TGTGCCAGCAGCCTCGGACGGGGCGGGACTGAAGCTTTCTTT
TRBV7-2	NA	NA	TRBJ2-1	CASSLGDLPWNLFF	TGTGCCAGCAGCTTAGGAGACCTCCCTTGGAATCTGTTCTTC
TRBV2	NA	many	TRBJ2-3	CASRTDSTDTQYF	TGTGCCAGCAGGACGGACAGCACAGATACGCAGTATTTT
TRBV10-3	NA	NA	TRBJ2-3	CAISESIWPGRDTQYF	TGTGCCATCAGTGAGTCGATATGGCCAGGGAGAGATACGCAGTATTTT
TRBV20-1	TRBD1	many	TRBJ2-5	CSAPRGLETQYF	TGCAGTGCGCCCAGGGGGCTGGAGACCCAGTACTTC
TRBV21-1	NA	few	TRBJ1-2	CASSKVGTGGDGYTF	TGTGCCAGCAGCAAAGTAGGGACAGGGGGTGATGGCTACACCTTC
TRBV10-3	NA	few	TRBJ1-2	CAISGSGTHANYGYTF	TGTGCCATCAGCGGATCCGGGACACATGCTAACTATGGCTACACCTTC
TRBV20-1	TRBD1	few	TRBJ2-7	CSAGIGTASYEQYF	TGCAGTGCTGGAATCGGGACAGCCTCCTACGAGCAGTACTTC
TRBV7-9	NA	NA	TRBJ1-1	CASSPGRSTEAFF	TGTGCCAGCAGTCCCGGGCGAAGCACTGAAGCTTTCTTT
TRBV11-2	TRBD1	NA	TRBJ1-2	CASSLSVDRKGPYGYTF	TGTGCCAGCAGCTTATCGGTGGACAGGAAGGGCCCCTATGGCTACACCTTC
TRBV12-3/TRBV12-4	NA	NA	TRBJ2-3	CASSLSHLSTDTQYF	TGTGCCAGCAGTTTAAGTCACCTGAGCACAGATACGCAGTATTTT
TRBV7-9	NA	NA	TRBJ1-4	CASSLGFGNEKLFF	TGTGCCAGCAGCTTGGGGTTCGGGAATGAAAAACTGTTTTTT
TRBV6-6	TRBD1	few	TRBJ2-3	CASSYTTGAGADTQYF	TGTGCCAGCAGTTACACTACAGGGGCGGGCGCAGATACGCAGTATTTT
TRBV2	TRBD1	NA	TRBJ2-2	CASPILDRGRWTGELFF	TGTGCCAGCCCTATACTTGACAGGGGGCGCTGGACCGGGGAGCTGTTTTTT
TRBV3-1	NA	few	TRBJ2-5	CASSQEGSSQETQYF	TGTGCCAGCAGCCAAGAGGGCTCTAGCCAAGAGACCCAGTACTTC
TRBV4-2	NA	NA	TRBJ2-7	CASSQEGRRSYEQYF	TGTGCCAGCAGCCAAGAGGGTCGCCGTTCCTACGAGCAGTACTTC
TRBV5-1	NA	many	TRBJ2-1	CASSLAVPGVNEQFF	TGCGCCAGCAGCTTGGCCGTCCCAGGGGTCAATGAGCAGTTCTTC
TRBV12-3/TRBV12-4	TRBD2	NA	TRBJ2-1	CASRPGLAATYRYDNEQFF	TGTGCCAGCAGGCCCGGACTAGCGGCGACGTATAGATATGACAATGAGCAGTTCTTC
TRBV10-1	NA	NA	TRBJ2-5	CASSEWAGSMWETQYF	TGCGCCAGCAGTGAGTGGGCAGGGTCGATGTGGGAGACCCAGTACTTC
TRBV6-5	NA	few	TRBJ2-5	CASSPTNRGGRETQYF	TGTGCCAGCAGTCCTACGAACAGGGGGGGGAGAGAGACCCAGTACTTC
TRBV2	NA	NA	TRBJ2-3	CASSPDSSSTDTQYF	TGTGCCAGCAGCCCCGACAGTTCTAGCACAGATACGCAGTATTTT
TRBV5-1	NA	few	TRBJ1-5	CASSLGLDSNQPQHF	TGCGCCAGCAGCTTGGGACTAGATAGCAATCAGCCCCAGCATTTT
TRBV7-9	NA	NA	TRBJ2-3	CASSPGLRNADTQYF	TGTGCCAGCAGCCCGGGACTTAGGAACGCAGATACGCAGTATTTT
TRBV5-1	TRBD1	NA	TRBJ2-5	CASSLIRDRATTKRPQYF	TGCGCCAGCAGCTTGATCCGGGACAGGGCTACCACCAAGAGACCCCAGTACTTC
TRBV6-1	NA	few	TRBJ1-2	CAGAGVLGRGYTF	TGTGCCGGGGCGGGCGTGCTCGGTCGTGGCTACACCTTC
TRBV7-2	NA	few	TRBJ1-2	CASSLVGDGGYTF	TGTGCCAGCAGCTTAGTCGGGGACGGCGGCTACACCTTC
TRBV18	TRBD1	NA	TRBJ1-2	CASSPLGQANYGYTF	TGTGCCAGCTCACCACTGGGACAGGCTAACTATGGCTACACCTTC
TRBV10-3	NA	NA	TRBJ2-7	CAISVGAGEQYF	TGTGCCATCAGTGTCGGAGCCGGAGAGCAGTACTTC
TRBV7-9	NA	once	TRBJ1-1	CASSLLYQNTEAFF	TGTGCCAGCAGCTTATTATACCAAAACACTGAAGCTTTCTTT
TRBV15	TRBD2	many	TRBJ2-7	CATSINSGGPSYEQYF	TGTGCCACCAGCATAAATAGCGGGGGGCCCTCCTACGAGCAGTACTTC
TRBV28	NA	few	TRBJ2-7	CASRGGGISYEQYF	TGTGCCAGCAGGGGTGGGGGGATCTCCTACGAGCAGTACTTC
TRBV7-2	TRBD2	NA	TRBJ2-7	CASSQGLGWGEQYF	TGTGCCAGCAGCCAAGGACTAGGATGGGGCGAGCAGTACTTC
TRBV28	TRBD1	NA	TRBJ1-6	CASNRGTADNSPLHF	TGCGCCAGCAACCGAGGGACAGCCGATAATTCACCCCTCCACTTT
TRBV9	NA	few	TRBJ2-5	CASSASPPTGPQETQYF	TGTGCCAGCAGCGCCTCACCCCCGACAGGCCCCCAAGAGACCCAGTACTTC
TRBV20-1	TRBD2	few	TRBJ2-5	CSARGASGGQETQYF	TGCAGTGCTAGAGGGGCTAGCGGGGGGCAAGAGACCCAGTACTTC
TRBV21-1	NA	NA	TRBJ2-7	CASSPHEQYF	TGTGCCAGCAGCCCCCACGAGCAGTACTTC
TRBV6-1	TRBD1	NA	TRBJ2-5	CASSEEDRGLEETQYF	TGTGCCAGCAGTGAAGAGGACAGGGGGCTGGAAGAGACCCAGTACTTC